Presented here are 21 T cell receptor beta chains from one specimen sequenced in a study of blood T cell repertoires in COVID-19. Using immunoSEQ multiplex PCR, the repertoire was profiled, and TCRdb retains in-frame clones only, with some absent. This sample has about 54,000 clones, with approximately 91% found just once. Sequencing was carried out using peripheral blood. The source of these receptors is a woman aged 60-75 years with active or convalescent COVID-19.

This clone was picked up a small number of times. V is TRBV28 and J is TRBJ1-6; possible D gene TRBD1, 5 bases. Germline V lookup: CDR1 MDHEN, CDR2 SYDVKM. The CDR3 is 13 amino acids. The ends were cut back, 3 bases at V and 6 bases at J, with 6 bases in the middle. CDR3 protein: CASSFQGNSPLHF. CDR3 bases: TGTGCCAGCAGTTTCCAGGGTAATTCACCCCTCCACTTT.

The rearrangement joins TRBV19 to TRBJ1-5, with D perhaps TRBD1 (5 bases). Germline CDR1 and CDR2: LNHDA and SQIVND (reference sequence). The CDR3 length is 19 residues. The ends were cut back, 3 bases at V and 4 bases at J, with 25 bases in the middle. The CDR3 DNA reads TGTGCCAGTAGTATTGGGACTTGGGCAGGCAAAAGCAGGAATCAGCCCCAGCATTTT. This translates into CASSIGTWAGKSRNQPQHF.

CDR3 sequence: CASSMGGQGGQPQHF. The CDR3 coding sequence is TGTGCCAGCAGTATGGGCGGACAGGGAGGACAGCCCCAGCATTTT. The J gene is TRBJ1-5, the V gene TRBV6-1, with 8 bases lining up with TRBD1. CDR3 length: 15 residues. Germline values: CDR1 MNHNS, CDR2 SASEGT. V trimming: 5 bases; J trimming: 7 bases; junction bases outside the gene matches: 10.

V and J are TRBV2 and TRBJ1-3; no reliable D call. The CDR3 length is 16 residues. The ends were cut back, 6 bases at V and 1 base at J, with 16 bases in the middle. Germline lookup yields CDR1 SNHLY and CDR2 FYNNEI. The CDR3 region has the DNA TGTGCCAGCAGAATCCCGCGGTCGGATTCTGGAAACACCATATATTTT. Translating it yields CASRIPRSDSGNTIYF.

This clone was seen a handful of times. The rearrangement joins TRBV5-4 to TRBJ2-7; possibly TRBD1 for D (5 bases). Between the trimmed V and J ends, which lost 1 base and 6 bases, there was a span of 11 bases. There are 13 residues in the CDR3. The germline gives CDR1 SGHNT, CDR2 YYREEE (reference sequence). CDR3 loop: CASSLLQGSEQYF. The CDR3 region has the DNA TGTGCCAGCAGCTTGCTCCAGGGCTCCGAGCAGTACTTC.

This clone has more than one count but fewer than ten. This chain links TRBV28 with TRBJ1-1, with D perhaps TRBD1 (6 bases). This CDR3 comprises 14 residues. Trimming stripped 2 bases from V and 7 bases from J, with 14 bases between. From germline, CDR1 is MDHEN and CDR2 SYDVKM. This CDR3 reads CASSLSGRGLEAFF. The CDR3 DNA sequence: TGTGCCAGCAGTTTAAGCGGGCGGGGGCTTGAAGCTTTCTTT.

V gene TRBV5-1 combines with J gene TRBJ1-4; D call uncertain. This CDR3 has 13 amino acids. CDR1 is SGHRS and CDR2 is YFSETQ in the germline V gene. Trimming removed 0 bases from V and 3 bases from J, with 3 bases in between. The CDR3 sequence is CASSLVANEKLFF. In nucleotides, the CDR3 is TGCGCCAGCAGCTTGGTAGCTAATGAAAAACTGTTTTTT.

The chain recombines TRBV7-3 with TRBJ2-3; D not certain. CDR1 SGHTA and CDR2 FQGTGA come from the germline V gene. This CDR3 is 14 amino acids long. Trimming removed 2 bases from V and 4 bases from J, with 10 bases in between. The CDR3 region is CASSLALAADTQYF. Here the CDR3 DNA reads TGTGCCAGCAGCTTAGCGTTAGCAGCAGATACGCAGTATTTT.

This clone was recorded only once. The V gene is TRBV7-7, the J gene TRBJ2-1; unclear D gene. The germline V gene encodes CDR1 SSHAT and CDR2 FNYEAQ (reference sequence). Trimming pared 4 bases from V and 1 base from J, leaving 5 bases between. The CDR3 is 13 residues long. The CDR3 region is CASSSNSYNEQFF. The CDR3 bases are TGTGCCAGCAGCTCTAATTCCTACAATGAGCAGTTCTTC.

The genes are TRBV28 and TRBJ2-7; a possible D gene is TRBD1 (5 bases). Trimming left V 8 bases short and J 4 bases short, with 9 bases between. This CDR3 region has 11 residues. Germline loops: CDR1 MDHEN, CDR2 SYDVKM. CDR3 sequence (DNA): TGTGCCAGCGGGCAGGGTTACGAGCAGTACTTC. Translated: CASGQGYEQYF. The full variable domain, its missing parts supplied by reference TRBV28 and TRBJ2-7, is DVKVTQSSRYLVKRTGEKVFLECVQDMDHENMFWYRQDPGLGLRLIYFSYDVKMKEKGDIPEGYSVSREKKERFSLILESASTNQTSMYLCASGQGYEQYFGPGTRLTVT.

The chain has TRBV9 and TRBJ2-1; maybe TRBD2 (6 bases). CDR1 and CDR2 from the germline V gene are SGDLS and YYNGEE. Trimming left V 3 bases short and J 8 bases short, with 15 bases between. This CDR3 spans 14 amino acids. The CDR3 DNA reads as TGTGCCAGCAGCGCTAGGGACTTCACCGATGAGCAGTTCTTC. Amino acid sequence: CASSARDFTDEQFF.

This clone was observed once. Other nucleotide sequences in the sample specify the same CDR3. The gene calls are TRBV20-1 and TRBJ1-5; D remains unclear. CDR1 and CDR2 (germline): DFQATT, SNEGSKA (reference sequence). The V gene lost 5 bases and the J gene lost 4 bases, with 6 bases spanning the gap. The CDR3 contains 11 residues. The chain's CDR3 is CSAAGNQPQHF. The CDR3 DNA reads as TGCAGTGCTGCGGGAAATCAGCCCCAGCATTTT.

With respect to this clone: Given the absence of the conserved phenylalanine or tryptophan at the CDR3 end, a read error is likely. The DNA is left out, because the CDR3 cannot be placed on it with certainty; the CDR3 is given as TCRdb lists it. The chain joins TRBV27 to TRBJ1-4. The CDR3 numbers 8 amino acids, ends counted. Germline V CDR1 and CDR2: MNHEY, SMNVEV (reference sequence). The CDR3 loop is CASKGGAG.

This chain links TRBV5-4 with TRBJ2-1, with D possibly TRBD1 on 5 matching bases. Germline V gene lookup returns CDR1 SGHNT and CDR2 YYREEE (reference sequence). The CDR3 consists of 16 residues. Trimming took 0 bases from V and 5 from J, leaving 15 bases between them. CDR3 sequence (DNA): TGTGCCAGCAGCTTGGGGTCGAGACAGAGCAACAATGAGCAGTTCTTC. This translates into CASSLGSRQSNNEQFF.

The J gene is TRBJ2-3, the V gene TRBV9; D perhaps matches TRBD2 (7 bases). Looked up from germline, CDR1 is SGDLS and CDR2 is YYNGEE. The V end was cut by 0 bases, the J end by 4 bases, with 21 bases between. The CDR3 length is 18 residues. The CDR3 region has the DNA TGTGCCAGCAGCGTAGCTACCGGGGGCGGGAGACCCCCAGATACGCAGTATTTT. Translating it yields CASSVATGGGRPPDTQYF.

The rearrangement joins TRBV3-1 (or the pseudogene TRBV3-2) to TRBJ1-1; 11 bases fit TRBD1. The CDR3 contains 14 residues. Per germline, CDR1 LGHDT and CDR2 YNNKEL (reference sequence). With V trimmed by 1 base and J by 10 bases, 5 bases remained unmatched. The CDR3 coding sequence is TGTGCCAGCAGCCAAGGGACAGGGGGCCGGGGAGCTTTCTTT. Protein sequence: CASSQGTGGRGAFF.

This clone was seen a few times. This rearrangement joins TRBV7-2 to TRBJ1-5; 7 nucleotides line up with TRBD1. Germline V gene sequence: CDR1 SGHTA, CDR2 FQGNSA. The CDR3 sequence is 14 residues long. V gave up 3 bases and J gave up 2 bases; unmatched junction bases: 1. CDR3 amino acids: CASSFDRGNQPQHF. The CDR3 DNA reads TGTGCCAGCAGCTTCGACAGGGGCAATCAGCCCCAGCATTTT.

In DNA, the CDR3 is TGCGCCAGCAGCCAAGATCAGGCGTCGGGACTAGCGATCTACAATGAGCAGTTCTTC. Its protein is CASSQDQASGLAIYNEQFF. The chain has TRBV4-3 and TRBJ2-1; 10 positions agree with TRBD2. Germline trimming cut 0 bases from V and 3 bases from J; bases unmatched to any gene: 11. There are 19 residues in the CDR3. Germline V gene lookup returns CDR1 LGHNA and CDR2 YSLEER.

This rearrangement joins TRBV2 to TRBJ1-1; 7 nucleotides align to TRBD1. J was trimmed by 4 bases and V by 3 bases; bases with no gene match: 8. Germline assignment: CDR1 SNHLY and CDR2 FYNNEI. The CDR3 runs 15 residues. CDR3 in amino acids: CASSEVPRGSTEAFF. The CDR3 DNA sequence: TGTGCCAGCAGTGAGGTCCCCAGGGGGTCCACTGAAGCTTTCTTT.

J is TRBJ1-6 and V is TRBV6-5; TRBD1 agrees at 10 bases. The J segment lost 9 bases and the V segment lost 7 bases, leaving 3 bases of the junction unmatched. The CDR3 is 13 amino acids. Germline loops: CDR1 MNHEY, CDR2 SVGAGI. The CDR3 here is CASKGQGLSPLHF. CDR3 coding DNA: TGTGCCAGCAAGGGACAGGGGCTTTCACCCCTCCACTTT.

The gene calls are TRBV19 and TRBJ2-2; 10 bases line up with TRBD2. Germline-derived CDR1 and CDR2 are LNHDA and SQIVND (reference sequence). J was trimmed by 5 bases and V by 11 bases; bases with no gene match: 8. CDR3 length: 14 amino acids. For the CDR3, the DNA is TGTGCCGCAACTAGCGGGATGTTTACCGGGGAGCTGTTTTTT. This codes for CAATSGMFTGELFF.